The 22 T cell receptor beta chains reported below all come from one sample, sequenced in a study of blood T cell repertoires in COVID-19. Repertoires were generated with immunoSEQ multiplex PCR, while TCRdb's copy carries only in-frame clones and drops some. The sample holds 150,000 to 200,000 clones, over 75% seen once. Sequenced input: PBMCs or T cells enriched from blood (not recorded which). These receptors all come from a man in his fifties who had recovered from COVID-19.

The J gene is TRBJ2-2, the V gene TRBV5-1; 13 bases map to TRBD2. Germline trimming cut 9 bases from V and 4 bases from J; bases unmatched to any gene: 6. This CDR3 comprises 15 residues. Germline CDR1 is SGHRS and CDR2 is YFSETQ. The CDR3 coding sequence is TGCGCCACCACGGGACTAGCGGGATCCACCGGGGAGCTGTTTTTT. Its translation: CATTGLAGSTGELFF.

V usage is TRBV11-2 and J usage is TRBJ2-7; no clear D. The CDR3 extends over 11 amino acids. The V end was cut by 3 bases, the J end by 7 bases, with 7 bases between. Per the germline V gene, CDR1 is SGHAT and CDR2 is FQNNGV. The DNA of the CDR3 is TGTGCCAGCAGCTTTGGTCGGGAGCAGTACTTC. It yields the protein CASSFGREQYF.

This rearrangement joins TRBV28 to TRBJ1-3, with TRBD1 identical over 7 bases. Germline-derived CDR1 and CDR2 are MDHEN and SYDVKM. Losses at the gene ends were 3 bases for V and 8 bases for J; bases not matched to a gene: 7. This CDR3 is 14 amino acids long. For the CDR3, the DNA is TGTGCCAGCAGTTTTCCGGGACAGAGGCACACCATATATTTT. It yields the protein CASSFPGQRHTIYF.

The chain recombines TRBV5-1 with TRBJ2-3; no reliable D call. Trimming removed 6 bases from V and 2 bases from J, with 4 bases in between. Germline V gene sequence: CDR1 SGHRS, CDR2 YFSETQ. CDR3 size: 11 residues. The CDR3 reads CASTNTDTQYF. As DNA, the CDR3 is TGCGCCAGCACCAACACAGATACGCAGTATTTT.

This clone showed up just a few times. The V and J genes are TRBV9 and TRBJ2-2; 8 bases fit TRBD2. The germline gives CDR1 SGDLS, CDR2 YYNGEE. The length of the CDR3 is 16 residues. V lost 4 bases, J lost 6 bases, and 11 bases stayed unmatched. The CDR3 loop is CASSHPSGRGAGELFF. The CDR3 nucleotides are TGTGCCAGCAGCCACCCTTCGGGGCGGGGGGCCGGGGAGCTGTTTTTT.

The CDR3 DNA reads as TGTGCCAGCAGCTTTGGGACAGACCTCTACGAGCAGTACTTC. It translates to CASSFGTDLYEQYF. The rearrangement joins TRBV12-1 to TRBJ2-7; the DNA was not compared with TRBD1, the D call given in the table. TRBV12-1 is a listed pseudogene. The CDR3 sequence is 14 residues long.

The genes are TRBV29-1 and TRBJ1-1, with 7 bases matching TRBD1. With V trimmed by 2 bases and J by 5 bases, 8 bases remained unmatched. Germline loops: CDR1 SQVTM, CDR2 ANQGSEA. The CDR3 totals 14 residues. This chain's CDR3 is CSVERRGLDTEAFF. CDR3 in DNA: TGCAGCGTTGAACGGAGGGGGCTCGATACTGAAGCTTTCTTT.

The chain recombines TRBV27 with TRBJ2-2, with TRBD2 matching 7 bases. CDR1 MNHEY and CDR2 SMNVEV come from the germline V gene (reference sequence). V was pared by 1 base and J by 0 bases, with 5 bases of the junction left unmatched. The CDR3 runs to 17 residues. In DNA form, the CDR3 reads TGTGCCAGCAGTTTATTTCCGAGCGGGACGAACACCGGGGAGCTGTTTTTT. Translation: CASSLFPSGTNTGELFF.

This chain uses TRBV12-3 or TRBV12-4 with TRBJ1-6, with TRBD1 identical over 8 bases. This CDR3 spans 12 amino acids. The V and J ends lost 5 bases and 18 bases, in that order; junction bases with no gene match: 9. CDR3 sequence: CASSRQGPRRHF. As DNA, the CDR3 is TGTGCCAGCAGTCGACAGGGGCCCCGCCGCCACTTT.

The table lists this clone with a few counts. The CDR3 bases are TGTGCCAGCAGCTTAGGACACCTGAACACTGAAGCTTTCTTT. Amino acids: CASSLGHLNTEAFF. The gene calls are TRBV11-1 and TRBJ1-1; D unclear. Germline V gene lookup returns CDR1 SGHAT and CDR2 FQDESV (reference sequence). The CDR3 covers 14 residues. V lost 1 base and J 0 bases, leaving 6 bases between the germline ends.

This sequence joins TRBV6-1 and TRBJ2-7; D may be TRBD2 (6 bases). V lost 4 bases and J 2 bases, leaving 18 bases between the germline ends. The CDR3 loop spans 16 amino acids. Germline CDR1 is MNHNS and CDR2 is SASEGT. The CDR3 region is CASSVEVWREAYEQYF. In nucleotides, the CDR3 is TGTGCCAGCAGTGTCGAAGTTTGGCGGGAAGCCTACGAGCAGTACTTC.

This chain links TRBV19 with TRBJ1-6, with TRBD1 identical over 9 bases. Trimming cost V 6 bases and J 0 bases; bases outside gene matches: 9. The CDR3 length is 18 residues. Germline CDR1 reads LNHDA; CDR2 reads SQIVND (reference sequence). The CDR3 bases are TGTGCCAGTAGGCGACGGGACAGGGACCTCTCCTATAATTCACCCCTCCACTTT. Translated, it gives CASRRRDRDLSYNSPLHF. The full variable domain, completed using reference TRBV19 and TRBJ1-6, is DGGITQSPKYLFRKEGQNVTLSCEQNLNHDAMYWYRQDPGQGLRLIYYSQIVNDFQKGDIAEGYSVSREKKESFPLTVTSAQKNPTAFYLCASRRRDRDLSYNSPLHFGNGTRLTVT.

This chain joins TRBV14 and TRBJ2-5; D remains ambiguous. The germline CDR1 and CDR2 sequences are SGHDN and FVKESK. CDR3 length: 12 amino acids. V dropped 2 bases and J dropped 7 bases, with 8 bases sitting between them. CDR3 sequence reads: CASSQTGRTQYF. The CDR3 coding sequence is TGTGCCAGCAGCCAAACCGGTCGGACCCAGTACTTC.

The chain uses TRBV7-2 and TRBJ2-3; 7 positions match TRBD2. The germline gives CDR1 SGHTA, CDR2 FQGNSA. V trimming: 1 base; J trimming: 4 bases; junction bases outside the gene matches: 5. The CDR3 is 15 residues long. This chain's CDR3 is CASSLEAGVADTQYF. The DNA for the CDR3 is TGTGCCAGCAGCTTAGAGGCGGGGGTGGCAGATACGCAGTATTTT.

This chain joins TRBV6-5 and TRBJ2-2; 8 nucleotides agree with TRBD1. CDR1 and CDR2 (germline): MNHEY, SVGAGI. The CDR3 runs to 16 residues. V trimming: 4 bases; J trimming: 2 bases; junction bases outside the gene matches: 6. CDR3 region: CASSSQQGGNTGELFF. The CDR3, as DNA: TGTGCCAGCAGTTCCCAACAGGGGGGAAACACCGGGGAGCTGTTTTTT.

The chain joins TRBV30 to TRBJ1-6; perhaps TRBD1 as D (5 bases). Germline CDR1 GTSNPN, CDR2 SVGIG (reference sequence). CDR3 length: 15 amino acids. Trimming took off 0 bases at V and 7 bases at J, with 13 bases between the two ends. CDR3 amino acids: CAWSVRGGVNSPLHF. The CDR3, as DNA: TGTGCCTGGAGTGTACGTGGAGGGGTGAATTCACCCCTCCACTTT. Variable domain in full (rest from reference TRBV30 and TRBJ1-6): SQTIHQWPATLVQPVGSPLSLECTVEGTSNPNLYWYRQAAGRGLQLLFYSVGIGQISSEVPQNLSASRPQDRQFILSSKKLLLSDSGFYLCAWSVRGGVNSPLHFGNGTRLTVT.

Only a few counts were recorded for this clone. The gene calls are TRBV7-9 and TRBJ2-3; no definite D call. The V end was cut by 1 base, the J end by 4 bases, with 3 bases between. The CDR3 is 12 residues long. CDR1 SEHNR and CDR2 FQNEAQ come from the germline V gene (reference sequence). DNA of the CDR3: TGTGCCAGCAGCTTAGTATCAGATACGCAGTATTTT. Protein sequence: CASSLVSDTQYF.

The CDR3 here is CASSWTVSNEKLFF. The CDR3 bases are TGTGCCAGCTCTTGGACAGTATCTAATGAAAAACTGTTTTTT. The chain uses TRBV2 and TRBJ1-4, with D tentatively TRBD1 (6 bases). The CDR3 sequence is 14 residues long. CDR1 and CDR2 (germline): SNHLY, FYNNEI. Trimming removed 8 bases from V and 3 bases from J, with 13 bases in between.

This clone was found a few times. This chain connects TRBV7-9 to TRBJ2-1; D possibly corresponds to TRBD2 (5 bases). V lost 1 base to trimming and J lost 9 bases, with 16 bases between them. The CDR3 runs to 15 residues. CDR1 is SEHNR, CDR2 FQNEAQ, per germline (reference sequence). The CDR3 nucleotides are TGTGCCAGCAGCTTAGATGAGGGAGTAAGGACTGAGCAGTTCTTC. It is translated as CASSLDEGVRTEQFF.

The CDR3 coding sequence is TGTGCCAGCAGCACCAAAGGGGGAAGACAGGTAACTGAAAAACTGTTTTTT. This sequence encodes CASSTKGGRQVTEKLFF. The rearrangement links TRBV21-1 to TRBJ1-4; the D call in the table, TRBD1, was not verified against the DNA. TRBV21-1 is a pseudogene segment. This CDR3 is built from 17 residues.

V is TRBV30 and J is TRBJ2-1; 7 positions agree with TRBD1. Germline V gives CDR1 GTSNPN, CDR2 SVGIG (reference sequence). This CDR3 is 14 amino acids long. J was trimmed by 10 bases and V by 4 bases; bases with no gene match: 13. The CDR3 here is CAWKSGKGGKEQFF. The CDR3, as DNA: TGTGCCTGGAAGTCCGGTAAAGGGGGCAAAGAGCAGTTCTTC.

This rearrangement joins TRBV7-2 to TRBJ2-5; TRBD1 aligns across 7 bases. V shed 8 bases and J 3 bases; nucleotides not matched to a gene: 6. The CDR3 has 13 amino acids. CDR1 and CDR2 (germline): SGHTA, FQGNSA. Here the CDR3 reads CASGHGTEETQYF. Written as DNA, the CDR3 is TGTGCCAGCGGCCATGGGACAGAAGAGACCCAGTACTTC.